This T cell receptor (beta chain) came from a study of T cells in Graves' hyperthyroidism and ophthalmopathy. This clonotype has ten or more counts. The CDR3 is made up of 14 amino acids. The junction had 6 bases not matched to a gene; V was cut back by 5 bases and J by 7 bases. Germline values: CDR1 DFQATT, CDR2 SNEGSKA (reference sequence). Amplification of TCR beta CDR3 regions used RNA as the template. Using the HTBI primer set, a first-round RT-PCR was run on the TCR CDR3. TCRdb recomputed calls from the multiplex PCR reads with MiXCR, one row per CDR3 protein. The data hold some 600,000 distinct CDR3 sequences, with about 14% observed a single time.

The J gene is TRBJ1-6, the V gene TRBV20-1; 9 bases align to TRBD1. This receptor was identified in a woman aged 30 to 39 with Graves' hyperthyroidism that later progressed to Graves' ophthalmopathy. Sequences were obtained from blood. In DNA form, the CDR3 reads TGCAGTGCTTTCCGGGACAGGGTGAATTCACCCCTCCACTTT. It yields the protein CSAFRDRVNSPLHF.